A single TCR beta chain is shown here with its context. The data were obtained in a study of blood T cell repertoires in COVID-19. Whole-study context: The United States, Italy and Spain provided the acute and convalescent COVID-19 samples. From T cells, B-cell-depleted T cells, or PBMCs came the material, which was cDNA or gDNA.

Germline V gene lookup returns CDR1 SGHRS and CDR2 YFSETQ. Trimming at V came to 1 base and at J to 9 bases, leaving 16 bases not matched to a gene. The length of the CDR3 is 17 residues. Original processing notes: For nucleated cells, counts were estimated from reference gene primer amplification. Profiling relied on immunoSEQ multiplex PCR, and the TCRdb table lists in-frame clones only, not all of them. V and J calls and clone size come straight from that table; D and trimming were deduced from the DNA. This sample has roughly 99,000 clones, with around 90% found just once. Sequencing was done on a sample of peripheral blood. The receptor was derived from a woman in her thirties with acute or convalescent COVID-19. The V call is TRBV5-1, the J call TRBJ2-1; TRBD2 agrees at 7 bases. The DNA of the CDR3 is TGCGCCAGCAGCTTGACGGCATCAGCGGGAAAGCGGGTTGAGCAGTTCTTC. It translates to CASSLTASAGKRVEQFF.